Listed below are T cell receptor beta chains from one sample, sequenced in a study of blood T cell repertoires in COVID-19. Assay: immunoSEQ multiplex PCR; the TCRdb copy retains only in-frame clones and omits some. The table lists approximately 240,000 clones, 75% to 90% of them singletons. The sequenced material came from PBMCs or T cells enriched from blood (not recorded which). The receptors were sampled from a young woman with acute COVID-19. Both conserved end residues are part of each CDR3. Clone sizes are given selectively: once, few, many, or a class where the clone is expanded.

TRBJ2-3	once	TRBV9	CASSGGLAGGVGTQYF
TRBJ2-7	.	TRBV27	CAGIRGEKIYEQYF
TRBJ2-2	once	TRBV28	CASTSDHTGELFF
TRBJ2-3	once	TRBV6-6	CASSWLGLDTQYF
TRBJ2-1	once	TRBV19	CASSSPPGTSGSHEQFF
TRBJ2-7	.	TRBV6-5	CASSRDRGQMGQYF
TRBJ1-6	.	TRBV4-1	CASSQGRSLHSPLHF
TRBJ1-2	.	TRBV2	CASSEGRTVLNYGYTF
TRBJ2-7	few	TRBV2	CASRTGLAIYEQYF
TRBJ2-3	.	TRBV6-6	CASRGARSTDTQYF
TRBJ1-2	.	TRBV28	CASSLLDSLGYTF
TRBJ2-5	.	TRBV2	CASLDWGRRETQYF
TRBJ2-7	.	TRBV2	CASSVGQGTRQYF
TRBJ1-1	.	TRBV6-6	CASSLRLSSGTGGDSDTEAFF
TRBJ2-7	.	TRBV7-8	CASSLVLAQSSYEQYF
TRBJ1-6	.	TRBV6-1	CASSPRQGKNSPLHF
TRBJ2-2	.	TRBV24-1	CATSEPTGMPNTGELFF
TRBJ1-1	once	TRBV28	CASSLLRGEAFF
TRBJ2-1	.	TRBV6-5	CASSPSGGTYNEQFF
TRBJ2-5	.	TRBV18	CASSPFGQETQYF